This TCR beta chain was observed in a study of T cells after yellow fever vaccination. General study points: Clonotypes found in both CD4 and CD8 compartments made up a small share. Bulk-population clonotypes that are abundant could appear as contaminants in FACS-sorted repertoires. A faster peak, day 5 versus 15, was reached by the weaker secondary response. Most clones from primary vaccination were detected again post-booster (96% CD4, 88% CD8).

Trimming pared 2 bases from V and 1 base from J, leaving 12 bases between. There are 16 residues in the CDR3. Germline lookup yields CDR1 SGHDT and CDR2 YYEEEE. TCRdb fed the 5' RACE reads into MiXCR, producing one record per CDR3 protein. The data show 65,000 to 70,000 distinct CDR3 sequences, roughly 6% seen once. This clonotype was detected ten times or more. What it binds is unknown. The starting material was CD4+ T cells sorted from PBMCs, obtained around 16 days after the first yellow fever vaccination. The V gene is TRBV5-6, the J gene TRBJ2-2; maybe TRBD2 (5 bases). The TCR originated in a man between 18 and 35 years old who received the YFV17D yellow fever vaccine. DNA of the CDR3: TGTGCCAGCAGCTTCGGAGAGGGATGGAACACCGGGGAGCTGTTTTTT. This sequence encodes CASSFGEGWNTGELFF. Drawing the rest from reference TRBV5-6 and TRBJ2-2, the complete variable domain is DAGVTQSPTHLIKTRGQQVTLRCSPKSGHDTVSWYQQALGQGPQFIFQYYEEEERQRGNFPDRFSGHQFPNYSSELNVNALLLGDSALYLCASSFGEGWNTGELFFGEGSRLTVL.